This is a list of T cell receptor beta chains from one sample in a study of blood T cell repertoires in COVID-19. TCRdb's table, derived via immunoSEQ multiplex PCR, lists solely in-frame clones and lacks some. The profile covers some 200,000 clones, with about 87% appearing a single time and 2.7% taken by the ten largest. The sample was peripheral blood. Receptors were obtained from a man aged 40-49 years with active or convalescent COVID-19. Both conserved end residues are part of each CDR3. D genes are given only for firm matches. A row's size may be missing; if present it is once, few, many or a size class.

>TRBD1|TRBV5-1|NA|TRBJ1-1
CASSKGTGSLLTEAFF
TGCGCCAGCAGCAAAGGGACAGGGAGTTTGCTCACTGAAGCTTTCTTT
>TRBD1|TRBV7-9|NA|TRBJ2-5
CASSPGQGAWSMSRTQYF
TGTGCCAGCAGCCCGGGACAGGGGGCCTGGAGTATGAGTAGGACCCAGTACTTC
>NA|TRBV6-2/TRBV6-3|NA|TRBJ1-4
CASSYTRPRAPGAEEKLFF
TGTGCCAGCAGTTACACCAGACCAAGGGCCCCAGGGGCCGAGGAAAAACTGTTTTTT
>TRBD2|TRBV27|NA|TRBJ2-7
CASSRTSGGAYEQYF
TGTGCCAGCAGCCGGACTAGCGGGGGAGCATACGAGCAGTACTTC
>NA|TRBV7-2|NA|TRBJ1-1
CASSLINTEAFF
TGTGCCAGCAGCTTAATAAATACTGAAGCTTTCTTT
>TRBD2|TRBV9|NA|TRBJ2-3
CASSVGRPDTQYF
TGTGCCAGCAGCGTCGGGAGGCCAGATACGCAGTATTTT
>NA|TRBV12-5|few|TRBJ1-1
CASGLGQGGDTEAFF
TGTGCTAGTGGTTTAGGGCAGGGAGGAGACACTGAAGCTTTCTTT
>TRBD1|TRBV2|NA|TRBJ2-7
CASKNTGGSYEQYF
TGTGCCAGTAAAAACACAGGGGGTTCCTACGAGCAGTACTTC
>TRBD2|TRBV30|NA|TRBJ2-2
CAWGGLAGSGTGELFF
TGTGCCTGGGGAGGACTAGCGGGGTCGGGGACCGGGGAGCTGTTTTTT
>TRBD2|TRBV7-3|NA|TRBJ2-3
CASSLHKRGGTDTQYF
TGTGCCAGCAGCTTACATAAGCGGGGTGGCACAGATACGCAGTATTTT
>NA|TRBV7-9|few|TRBJ2-1
CASSPRTESYNEQFF
TGTGCCAGCAGTCCCAGGACAGAATCCTACAATGAGCAGTTCTTC
>TRBD1|TRBV12-5|once|TRBJ2-2
CASGTGAGTGELFF
TGTGCTAGTGGTACAGGGGCGGGCACCGGGGAGCTGTTTTTT
>NA|TRBV6-1|NA|TRBJ1-3
CASSELGNTIYF
TGTGCCAGCAGTGAATTAGGAAACACCATATATTTT
>TRBD2|TRBV5-1|NA|TRBJ2-2
CASGLPSGVTGELFF
TGCGCCAGCGGGCTCCCTAGCGGGGTCACCGGGGAGCTGTTTTTT
>TRBD1|TRBV20-1|NA|TRBJ1-2
CSASGGQDRGYGYTF
TGCAGTGCTAGTGGGGGCCAGGACAGGGGTTATGGCTACACCTTC
>TRBD1|TRBV3-1/TRBV3-2|NA|TRBJ1-3
CASSQERGQTSGNTIYF
TGTGCCAGCAGCCAGGAGAGGGGACAGACGTCCGGAAACACCATATATTTT
>NA|TRBV3-1/TRBV3-2|NA|TRBJ2-1
CASIGSSYNEQFF
TGTGCCAGCATAGGGAGCTCCTACAATGAGCAGTTCTTC
>NA|TRBV6-2/TRBV6-3|NA|TRBJ1-5
CASSYSRDYQPQHF
TGTGCCAGCAGTTACTCAAGGGACTATCAGCCCCAGCATTTT
>TRBD1|TRBV2|NA|TRBJ1-2
CASRLGQGNGYTF
TGTGCCAGCAGACTAGGACAGGGTAATGGCTACACCTTC
>TRBD1|TRBV27|NA|TRBJ1-2
CASRPSPTGNGYTF
TGTGCCAGCAGGCCCTCACCGACAGGGAATGGCTACACCTTC
>TRBD2|TRBV7-2|NA|TRBJ2-5
CASSPSGGAAETQYF
TGTGCCAGCAGCCCTAGCGGGGGGGCTGCGGAGACCCAGTACTTC
>TRBD1|TRBV5-1|few|TRBJ1-2
CASSLTGGFVNYGYTF
TGCGCCAGCAGCTTGACAGGGGGATTCGTGAACTATGGCTACACCTTC